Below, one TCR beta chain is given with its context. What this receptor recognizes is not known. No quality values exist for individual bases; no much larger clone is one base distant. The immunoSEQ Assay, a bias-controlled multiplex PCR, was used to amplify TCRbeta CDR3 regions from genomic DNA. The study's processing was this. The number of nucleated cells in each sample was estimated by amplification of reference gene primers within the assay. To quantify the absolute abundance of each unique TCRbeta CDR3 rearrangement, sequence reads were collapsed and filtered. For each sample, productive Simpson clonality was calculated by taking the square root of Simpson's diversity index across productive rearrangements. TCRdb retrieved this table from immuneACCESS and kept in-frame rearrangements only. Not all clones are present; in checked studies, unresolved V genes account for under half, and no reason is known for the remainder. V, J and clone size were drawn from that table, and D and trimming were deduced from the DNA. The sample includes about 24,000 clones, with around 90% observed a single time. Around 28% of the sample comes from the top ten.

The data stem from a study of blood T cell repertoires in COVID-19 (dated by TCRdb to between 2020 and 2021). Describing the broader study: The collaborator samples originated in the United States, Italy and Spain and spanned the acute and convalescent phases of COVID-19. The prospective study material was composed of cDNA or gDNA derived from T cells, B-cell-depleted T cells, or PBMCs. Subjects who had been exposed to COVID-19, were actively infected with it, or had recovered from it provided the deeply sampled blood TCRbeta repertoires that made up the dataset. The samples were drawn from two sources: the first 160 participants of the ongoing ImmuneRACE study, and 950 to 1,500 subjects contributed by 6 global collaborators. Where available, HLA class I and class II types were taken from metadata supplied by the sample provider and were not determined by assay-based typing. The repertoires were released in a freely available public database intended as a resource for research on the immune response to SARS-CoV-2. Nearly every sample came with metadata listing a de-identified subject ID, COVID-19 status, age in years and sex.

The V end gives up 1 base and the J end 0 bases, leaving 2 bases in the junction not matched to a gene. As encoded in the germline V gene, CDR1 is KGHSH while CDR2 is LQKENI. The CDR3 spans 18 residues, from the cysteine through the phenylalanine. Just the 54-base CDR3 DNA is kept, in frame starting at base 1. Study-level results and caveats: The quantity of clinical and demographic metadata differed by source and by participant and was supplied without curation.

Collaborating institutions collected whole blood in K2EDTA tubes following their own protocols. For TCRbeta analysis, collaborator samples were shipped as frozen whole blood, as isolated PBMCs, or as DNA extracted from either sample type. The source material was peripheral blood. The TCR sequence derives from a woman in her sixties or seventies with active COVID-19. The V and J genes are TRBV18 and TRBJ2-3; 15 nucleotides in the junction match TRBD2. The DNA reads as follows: TGTGCCAGCTCACCACGGACTAGCGGGGGGGGCAGCACAGATACGCAGTATTTT. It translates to CASSPRTSGGGSTDTQYF.